Listed below are T cell receptor beta chains from one sample, sequenced in a study of T cell changes during pregnancy in multiple sclerosis. TCRdb's table, derived via immunoSEQ multiplex PCR, lists solely in-frame clones and lacks some. There are 130,000 or so clones in the sample; 93% occur only once, and 6.2% lies in the top ten. The specimen was peripheral blood, collected before pregnancy. All receptors derive from a female donor with multiple sclerosis, enrolled in a pregnancy study. Both conserved end residues are part of each CDR3. The D gene is left open where the match is weak. Not every row has a clone size; where given, it reads once, few, many or a size class.

V gene: TRBV5-1; D gene: NA; clone size: NA; J gene: TRBJ1-5; CDR3 DNA: TGCGCCAGCAGCTTGCAGGGGATAGCCGGTCAGCCCCAGCATTTT; CDR3 protein: CASSLQGIAGQPQHF
V gene: TRBV15; D gene: TRBD2; clone size: NA; J gene: TRBJ2-1; CDR3 DNA: TGTGCCACCAGCAGAGATCTAGCGGGAGTCCGTGAGCAGTTCTTC; CDR3 protein: CATSRDLAGVREQFF
V gene: TRBV6-1; D gene: TRBD1; clone size: few; J gene: TRBJ1-1; CDR3 DNA: TGTGCCAGCAGTGTCAACAGGGGCACTGAAGCTTTCTTT; CDR3 protein: CASSVNRGTEAFF
V gene: TRBV14; D gene: NA; clone size: once; J gene: TRBJ1-4; CDR3 DNA: TGTGCCAGCAGCCAAGTTCGGGGAGGGACAACTAATGAAAAACTGTTTTTT; CDR3 protein: CASSQVRGGTTNEKLFF
V gene: TRBV6-4; D gene: NA; clone size: NA; J gene: TRBJ1-2; CDR3 DNA: TGTGCCAGCAGTGACAGGGGTTATGGCTACACCTTC; CDR3 protein: CASSDRGYGYTF
V gene: TRBV6-1; D gene: NA; clone size: once; J gene: TRBJ2-1; CDR3 DNA: TGTGCCAGCAGTAAAACGGACACCTACAATGAGCAGTTCTTC; CDR3 protein: CASSKTDTYNEQFF
V gene: TRBV7-6; D gene: NA; clone size: NA; J gene: TRBJ2-3; CDR3 DNA: TGTGCCAGCAGCCCGAATCTAGGTGATACGCAGTATTTT; CDR3 protein: CASSPNLGDTQYF
V gene: TRBV5-1; D gene: TRBD1; clone size: NA; J gene: TRBJ2-5; CDR3 DNA: TGCGCCAGCAGCCCGACGGGACAGGGGTTGGAGACCCAGTACTTC; CDR3 protein: CASSPTGQGLETQYF
V gene: TRBV5-1; D gene: NA; clone size: NA; J gene: TRBJ1-4; CDR3 DNA: TGCGCCAGCAGCCAGGACAGTTGGGAGGGGGAACTGTTTTTT; CDR3 protein: CASSQDSWEGELFF
V gene: TRBV9; D gene: NA; clone size: once; J gene: TRBJ2-1; CDR3 DNA: TGTGCCAGCAGCGTAGGTAATCCCGGCGGTGAGCAGTTCTTC; CDR3 protein: CASSVGNPGGEQFF
V gene: TRBV7-2; D gene: NA; clone size: NA; J gene: TRBJ2-3; CDR3 DNA: TGTGCCAGCAGCTTAGATGGGGGGGCGGGCCGGACGCAGTATTTT; CDR3 protein: CASSLDGGAGRTQYF
V gene: TRBV30; D gene: TRBD2; clone size: few; J gene: TRBJ2-5; CDR3 DNA: TGTGCCTGGGGGGGAAGCGGGAGGAGGGAGACCCAGTACTTC; CDR3 protein: CAWGGSGRRETQYF
V gene: TRBV6-5; D gene: NA; clone size: NA; J gene: TRBJ1-1; CDR3 DNA: TGTGCCAGCAGTGGGACACCGAACACTGAAGCTTTCTTT; CDR3 protein: CASSGTPNTEAFF
V gene: TRBV2; D gene: NA; clone size: NA; J gene: TRBJ2-3; CDR3 DNA: TGTGCCAGCAGTGCTGGGGGAACAGGGCGAGATACGCAGTATTTT; CDR3 protein: CASSAGGTGRDTQYF
V gene: TRBV6-1; D gene: TRBD1; clone size: NA; J gene: TRBJ1-6; CDR3 DNA: TGTGCCAGCAGTGAATCAGGGGGTCTAAATTCACCCCTCCACTTT; CDR3 protein: CASSESGGLNSPLHF
V gene: TRBV29-1; D gene: TRBD2; clone size: NA; J gene: TRBJ2-5; CDR3 DNA: TGCAGCGTTGATCAGGGTAGCGGGGAGACCCAGTACTTC; CDR3 protein: CSVDQGSGETQYF
V gene: TRBV7-2; D gene: NA; clone size: NA; J gene: TRBJ1-1; CDR3 DNA: TGTGCCAGCGCTTTCCAGAGTCGGAGGGGCACTGAAGCTTTCTTT; CDR3 protein: CASAFQSRRGTEAFF
V gene: TRBV25-1; D gene: TRBD1; clone size: NA; J gene: TRBJ1-4; CDR3 DNA: TGTGCCAGCAGTGGGACAGGCAAGAATGAAAAACTGTTTTTT; CDR3 protein: CASSGTGKNEKLFF
V gene: TRBV9; D gene: NA; clone size: NA; J gene: TRBJ2-5; CDR3 DNA: TGTGCCAGCAGCCCAGGGACACCTCAAGAGACCCAGTACTTC; CDR3 protein: CASSPGTPQETQYF
V gene: TRBV19; D gene: NA; clone size: NA; J gene: TRBJ1-5; CDR3 DNA: TGTGCCAGTAACGGGCCAGGGGGCAATCAGCCCCAGCATTTT; CDR3 protein: CASNGPGGNQPQHF
V gene: TRBV30; D gene: NA; clone size: NA; J gene: TRBJ2-4; CDR3 DNA: TGTGCCTGGAGTGTGAGGGGACTAGCCAAAAACATTCAGTACTTC; CDR3 protein: CAWSVRGLAKNIQYF
V gene: TRBV11-2; D gene: NA; clone size: NA; J gene: TRBJ2-4; CDR3 DNA: TGTGCCAGCAGCTCAAGAACAGGGACACTAGCCAAAAACATTCAGTACTTC; CDR3 protein: CASSSRTGTLAKNIQYF
V gene: TRBV21-1; D gene: NA; clone size: NA; J gene: TRBJ2-7; CDR3 DNA: TGTGCCAGCAGCAAATATCCGGACAGGGATTGTTATGAGCAGTACTTC; CDR3 protein: CASSKYPDRDCYEQYF
V gene: TRBV5-4; D gene: NA; clone size: once; J gene: TRBJ1-3; CDR3 DNA: TGTGCCAGCAGCTCCGAGCGGGGTAGCTCTGGAAACACCATATATTTT; CDR3 protein: CASSSERGSSGNTIYF
V gene: TRBV9; D gene: TRBD2; clone size: NA; J gene: TRBJ2-1; CDR3 DNA: TGTGCCAGCAGCGTAGGGCCGGGGCTAGCGGGAAGATTCTACAATGAGCAGTTCTTC; CDR3 protein: CASSVGPGLAGRFYNEQFF
V gene: TRBV5-4; D gene: NA; clone size: once; J gene: TRBJ2-7; CDR3 DNA: TGTGCCAGCAGGAGAGAACAGGCGTCCTACGAGCAGTACTTC; CDR3 protein: CASRREQASYEQYF
V gene: TRBV5-1; D gene: TRBD1; clone size: NA; J gene: TRBJ1-1; CDR3 DNA: TGCGCCAGCAGCTGGGGACAGGGGGCGCCGGACACTGAAGCTTTCTTT; CDR3 protein: CASSWGQGAPDTEAFF
V gene: TRBV6-5; D gene: TRBD1; clone size: NA; J gene: TRBJ2-7; CDR3 DNA: TGTGCCAGCAGTAAGGACAGGAGCTCCTACGAGCAGTACTTC; CDR3 protein: CASSKDRSSYEQYF
V gene: TRBV5-6; D gene: TRBD2; clone size: NA; J gene: TRBJ2-3; CDR3 DNA: TGTGCCAGCAGCTGGGAACTAGCGGGAGGGTTCACAGATACGCAGTATTTT; CDR3 protein: CASSWELAGGFTDTQYF
V gene: TRBV5-4; D gene: TRBD2; clone size: NA; J gene: TRBJ2-2; CDR3 DNA: TGTGCCAGCAGCTTGGGCCGGGAGGTCTCAGCCGGGGAGCTGTTTTTT; CDR3 protein: CASSLGREVSAGELFF
V gene: TRBV4-2; D gene: TRBD1; clone size: NA; J gene: TRBJ2-2; CDR3 DNA: TGTGCCAGCAGCCAACTGGACAGGGGCAACACCGGGGAGCTGTTTTTT; CDR3 protein: CASSQLDRGNTGELFF